This entry is about one T cell receptor beta chain. This clonotype was recorded a few times. The antigen it binds to is not known. Per-nucleotide qualities are absent, and no much larger clonotype sits a single base away. From cysteine to phenylalanine, the CDR3 is 17 amino acids long. The DNA shown is the 51-base CDR3, in frame from base 1. CDR1 and CDR2, per the germline V gene, are ENHRY and SYGVKD. V was cut back by 3 bases and J by 0 bases, leaving a gap of 12 bases between them. The data stem from a study of blood T cells in healthy people across ages (dated by TCRdb to about 2015). Context from the whole study: In model experiments, template switching captured about one uniquely barcoded TCR beta cDNA molecule for every two T cells. Four age groups were formed from the donors: young (average approximately 17 years), middle-aged (around 41), aged (about 62) and long-lived (approximately 80). For two donors (one aged 18 to 29 and one aged 80 or older), the study analyzed two additional independent replicas of 1 million unique cDNA reads from the same blood draw. Donors of different ages were randomly distributed across sequencing lanes to avoid experimental bias. To track age-related changes in TCR beta repertoire diversity, the study relied on deep sequencing normalized with unique cDNA molecular identifiers. What the work shows at the level of the full study, not this receptor alone: Observed TCR beta diversity correlated strongly with the percentage of naive T cells measured by flow cytometry. Conclusive comparison of naive and antigen-experienced compartments was prevented by the profiling of bulk unsorted PBMCs. Estimates of total diversity based on one million sequenced T cells were considered lower bounds and underestimates. Because the CMV infection status of the donors was unknown, age-related changes in expanded clonotypes may potentially have been confounded. Compared with the aged group, more naive CD4+ T cells, fewer expanded clones and increased TCR diversity were shown by the long-lived group, suggesting age selection. Observed TCR beta diversity per million T cells fell roughly linearly with age, and a significant reduction was already apparent by age about 43.

The library relied on 5' RACE. The second PCR ran for roughly 7 to 12 cycles and used a J-beta primer mix along with a sample-barcoded 5' primer. Each TCR beta cDNA molecule received a unique molecular identifier from a template-switch 5' adaptor carrying 12 random nucleotides. Each sample yielded at least 2.5 million CDR3-containing paired-end reads. All of the RNA was converted into first-strand cDNA using the Mint cDNA synthesis kit, with a TRBC-specific oligonucleotide serving as the primer. All cDNA was treated with uracil-DNA glycosylase and then went through a first 18-cycle PCR with the universal primers M1SS and BC2_uni_R. The published analysis was carried out like this. For normalization, 1 million high-quality reads, each with a distinct molecular identifier, were randomly selected from each sample. Reads sharing molecular identifiers were discarded rather than binned into consensus sequences. MiTCR, set to a Q25 quality threshold and the strictest error-elimination algorithm, was used for CDR3 identification, clonotype clustering and error correction. Lower-bound total TCR beta diversity was estimated with a nonparametric unseen species model using Euler transformation. The raw public reads went through TCRdb reprocessing: fastp at Q25, MiXCR clone calling, in-frame beta chains kept. When rows share a CDR3 protein, they turn into one entry using the most common DNA and genes. These V and J calls rely on TCRdb rather than the paper's analysis. This sample holds approximately 1,700,000 distinct CDR3 sequences; 39% were observed only once. The ten biggest clones cover under 30% of the sample.

Systemically healthy Caucasian individuals from Russia, some 36 in total and aged about 6 to 100 years, were included as donors. Each donor gave around 9 milliliters of peripheral blood, collected into EDTA-treated Vacutainer tubes. Ficoll-Paque density-gradient centrifugation was used to isolate PBMCs, with at least 6.5 million per sample. Trizol reagent was used to extract total RNA from PBMCs, with at least 6 micrograms per sample. Naive CD45RAhigh/CD27high T cell percentages were measured by flow cytometry on a PBMC aliquot from every donor. The source of this sequence is a human donor in good health. The chain employs TRBV10-3 and TRBJ2-6; the D gene cannot be resolved beyond TRBD1 or TRBD2, each matching 5 bases. The sample consisted of blood. DNA sequence: TGTGCCATCAGTGACGGGGCGCGGAGCTCTGGGGCCAACGTCCTGACTTTC. Its translation reads: CAISDGARSSGANVLTF.